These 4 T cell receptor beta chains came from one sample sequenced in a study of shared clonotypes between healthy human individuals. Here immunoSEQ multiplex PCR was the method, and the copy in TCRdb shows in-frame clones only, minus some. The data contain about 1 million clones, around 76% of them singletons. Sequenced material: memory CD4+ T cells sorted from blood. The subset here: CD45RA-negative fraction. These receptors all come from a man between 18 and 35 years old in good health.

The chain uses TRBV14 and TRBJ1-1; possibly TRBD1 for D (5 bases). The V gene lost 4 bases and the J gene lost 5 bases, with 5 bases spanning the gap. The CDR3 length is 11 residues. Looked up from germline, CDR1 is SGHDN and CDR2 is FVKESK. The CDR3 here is CASSRGTEAFF. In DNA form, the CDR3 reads TGTGCCAGCAGCCGGGGGACTGAAGCTTTCTTT.

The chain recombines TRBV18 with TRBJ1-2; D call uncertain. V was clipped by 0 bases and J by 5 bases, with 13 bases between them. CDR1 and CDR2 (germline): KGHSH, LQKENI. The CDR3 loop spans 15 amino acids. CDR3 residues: CASSPPGKGGYGYTF. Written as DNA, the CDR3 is TGTGCCAGCTCACCACCCGGGAAGGGTGGATATGGCTACACCTTC. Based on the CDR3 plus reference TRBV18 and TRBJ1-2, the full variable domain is NAGVMQNPRHLVRRRGQEARLRCSPMKGHSHVYWYRQLPEEGLKFMVYLQKENIIDESGMPKERFSAEFPKEGPSILRIQQVVRGDSAAYFCASSPPGKGGYGYTFGSGTRLTVV.

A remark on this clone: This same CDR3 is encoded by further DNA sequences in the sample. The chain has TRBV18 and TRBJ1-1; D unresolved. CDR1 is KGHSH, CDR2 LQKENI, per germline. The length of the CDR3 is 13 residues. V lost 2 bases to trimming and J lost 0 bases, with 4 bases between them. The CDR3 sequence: CASSPILNTEAFF. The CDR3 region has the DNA TGTGCCAGCTCACCAATACTGAACACTGAAGCTTTCTTT.

The CDR3 here is CASSTTSDEQFF. CDR3 nucleotides: TGTGCCAGCAGCACCACTAGCGATGAGCAGTTCTTC. The chain recombines TRBV7-9 with TRBJ2-1, with TRBD2 matching over 7 bases. Germline-derived CDR1 and CDR2 are SEHNR and FQNEAQ (reference sequence). This CDR3 spans 12 amino acids. V dropped 5 bases and J dropped 8; count of bases not matched to a gene: 3.